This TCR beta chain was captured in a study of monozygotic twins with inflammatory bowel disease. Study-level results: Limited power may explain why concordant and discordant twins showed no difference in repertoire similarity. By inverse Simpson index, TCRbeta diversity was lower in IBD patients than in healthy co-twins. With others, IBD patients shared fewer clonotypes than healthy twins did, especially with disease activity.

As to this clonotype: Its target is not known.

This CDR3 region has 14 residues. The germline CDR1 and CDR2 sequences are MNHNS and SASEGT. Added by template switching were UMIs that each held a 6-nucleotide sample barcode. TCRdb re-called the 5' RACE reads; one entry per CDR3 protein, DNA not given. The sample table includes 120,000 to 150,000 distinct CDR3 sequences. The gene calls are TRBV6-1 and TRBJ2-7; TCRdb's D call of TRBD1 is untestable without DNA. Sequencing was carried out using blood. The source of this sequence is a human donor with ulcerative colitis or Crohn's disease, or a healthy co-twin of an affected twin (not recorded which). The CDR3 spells CASTPSGQAYEQYF.